This TCR beta chain was sequenced during a study of control samples from healthy donors and cancer patients. Libraries were prepared by immunoSEQ multiplex PCR; TCRdb keeps only in-frame clonotypes and omits some of them. Of around 150,000 clones detected, 70% to 90% appear once; the ten largest clones hold 12%. The sequenced sample consisted of blood. The sequence derives from a man aged 25 to 40 in good health.

CDR3 nucleotide sequence: TGTGCCAGCCGAGATGGGACTATATATGGCTACACCTTC. As protein: CASRDGTIYGYTF. This chain joins TRBV7-9 and TRBJ1-2; D may be TRBD1 (5 bases). Between the trimmed V and J ends, which lost 8 bases and 5 bases, there was a span of 15 bases. The germline gives CDR1 SEHNR, CDR2 FQNEAQ (reference sequence). This CDR3 is 13 amino acids long.